This T cell receptor beta chain stems from a study of T cell responses to AZD1222 COVID-19 vaccine. Sequenced by immunoSEQ multiplex PCR; TCRdb stores in-frame clones only, minus some. The sample yields 90,000 to 150,000 clones, approximately 90% seen once. The CDR3 contains 14 residues. CDR1 is SGHDT and CDR2 is YYEEEE in the germline V gene. V was shortened by 4 bases and J by 9 bases, with 17 bases between the two germline ends. The sequence came from an adult in good health. The rearrangement uses TRBV5-6 and TRBJ2-1, with D uncertain. The specimen was peripheral blood, collected on day 0 of AZD1222 vaccination. The CDR3 is CASSLAVRLAEQFF. The CDR3 DNA reads as TGTGCCAGCAGCCTTGCGGTCCGACTGGCTGAGCAGTTCTTC.